What follows are 18 T cell receptor beta chains derived from one specimen sequenced in a study of blood T cells in healthy people across ages. Sample-barcoded 5' priming and a J-beta primer mix drove a second PCR of about 7 to 11 cycles. TCRdb redid the calling of the 5' RACE reads with MiXCR, one entry per CDR3 protein. The data show about 560,000 distinct CDR3 sequences, about 27% seen once. This sample was also put to use in a study of T cells of mothers and their children.

The sample taken for sequencing was blood. The receptors were gathered from a boy aged 2-15 years in good health.

There are a few counts of this clonotype. The chain combines TRBV7-9 with TRBJ1-1, with 8 bases lining up with TRBD1. The CDR3 runs to 17 residues. V lost 6 bases and J lost 4; bases outside the gene matches: 16. Germline V lookup: CDR1 SEHNR, CDR2 FQNEAQ (reference sequence). CDR3 sequence (DNA): TGTGCCAGCAGTTCCCTCCGGACAGGGCAGAATGGCACTGAAGCTTTCTTT. This translates into CASSSLRTGQNGTEAFF.

The chain joins TRBV20-1 to TRBJ2-7, with D perhaps TRBD2 (6 bases). Trimming took 5 bases from V and 5 from J, leaving 22 bases between them. The CDR3 is 15 amino acids. Per germline, CDR1 DFQATT and CDR2 SNEGSKA (reference sequence). Written as DNA, the CDR3 is TGCAGTGCTGTTCGGTCGCGGGATCCCTGGGACGAGCAGTACTTC. Translation: CSAVRSRDPWDEQYF.

V and J are TRBV27 and TRBJ2-5; 9 nucleotides align to TRBD2. Germline values: CDR1 MNHEY, CDR2 SMNVEV (reference sequence). J gave up 10 bases and V 5 bases, and 8 bases lay outside the gene matches. The CDR3 runs to 13 residues. The CDR3 here is CASSGGGGRDQYF. In nucleotides, the CDR3 is TGTGCCAGCAGTGGCGGGGGGGGACGTGACCAGTACTTC.

There are a few counts of this clonotype. DNA of the CDR3: TGTGCCAGCAGTTACCAGGCTTCCTACGAGCAGTACTTC. It yields the protein CASSYQASYEQYF. V gene TRBV6-5 combines with J gene TRBJ2-1; D gene ambiguous. TRBJ2-7 matches the DNA end more closely, so the J call is doubtful. CDR1 MNHEY and CDR2 SVGAGI come from the germline V gene. This CDR3 has 13 residues.

This chain connects TRBV20-1 to TRBJ2-5; no reliable D call. The J call may be wrong; the DNA end is better matched by TRBJ2-7. The CDR3 length is 11 residues. Germline-derived CDR1 and CDR2 are DFQATT and SNEGSKA (reference sequence). In DNA, the CDR3 is TGCAGTGCTAAAAAAAGCTACGAGCAGTACTTC. This encodes CSAKKSYEQYF.

This clonotype was observed a few times. This chain connects TRBV7-8 to TRBJ1-4; D is unresolved. With 3 bases removed from V and 3 bases from J, the gap between germline ends came to 11 bases. The length of the CDR3 is 15 residues. Germline V lookup: CDR1 SGHVS, CDR2 FQNEAQ. Here the CDR3 reads CASSLLDAANEKLFF. The CDR3 DNA sequence: TGTGCCAGCAGCTTGCTGGACGCGGCTAATGAAAAACTGTTTTTT.

The rearrangement joins TRBV12-3 or TRBV12-4 to TRBJ2-7; 10 bases align to TRBD1. The CDR3 runs 14 residues. V dropped 5 bases and J dropped 7; count of bases not matched to a gene: 8. The chain's CDR3 is CASSLSGTGVEQYF. In nucleotides, the CDR3 is TGTGCCAGCAGTCTCTCCGGGACAGGGGTTGAGCAGTACTTC.

This clonotype has just a few counts. The chain carries TRBV6-5 and TRBJ2-5, with D perhaps assigned TRBD1 or TRBD2 (6 bases each). This CDR3 has 13 amino acids. V lost 5 bases and J 5 bases, leaving 12 bases between the germline ends. CDR1 and CDR2 from the germline V gene are MNHEY and SVGAGI. The CDR3 sequence: CASSPEGGETQYF. CDR3 in DNA: TGTGCCAGCAGTCCAGAAGGGGGGGAGACCCAGTACTTC.

The DNA of the CDR3 is TGTGCCATCAGTGACCCGACGGTGACAGGGCAGTACTTC. This codes for CAISDPTVTGQYF. This chain uses TRBV10-3 with TRBJ2-7, with D tentatively TRBD1 (6 bases). This CDR3 has 13 amino acids. Germline values: CDR1 ENHRY, CDR2 SYGVKD. Trimming left V 3 bases short and J 9 bases short, with 15 bases between.

The V gene is TRBV4-1, the J gene TRBJ2-5; a possible D gene is TRBD2 (6 bases). Matching the DNA end better, TRBJ2-7 makes the J call doubtful. The CDR3 length is 14 residues. The germline CDR1 and CDR2 sequences are MGHRA and YSYEKL. The DNA for the CDR3 is TGCGCCAGCAGCCAAGATATCGGGACTTACGAGCAGTACTTC. It translates to CASSQDIGTYEQYF.

This clonotype was detected only a few times. The chain has TRBV4-1 and TRBJ2-5, with D maybe TRBD2 (6 bases). V was trimmed by 4 bases and J by 2 bases, leaving 11 bases between them. Germline V CDR1 and CDR2: MGHRA, YSYEKL. This CDR3 has 14 amino acids. For the CDR3, the DNA is TGCGCCAGCAGCCGGGAAAGCGGGCAAGAGACCCAGTACTTC. It encodes CASSRESGQETQYF.

V usage is TRBV7-2 and J usage is TRBJ2-7; the match to TRBD2 covers 7 bases. After removal of 3 bases from V and 0 bases from J, the junction contained 8 bases not matched to a gene. The CDR3 runs 16 residues. The germline CDR1 and CDR2 sequences are SGHTA and FQGNSA. The CDR3 DNA sequence: TGTGCCAGCAGCTTTCGGGGAGGGGACTCCTCCTACGAGCAGTACTTC. It specifies CASSFRGGDSSYEQYF.

The table lists this clonotype with a few counts. The chain joins TRBV7-9 to TRBJ2-5, with unresolved D. V lost 6 bases, J lost 4 bases, and 21 bases lay in between. Germline CDR1 and CDR2: SEHNR and FQNEAQ (reference sequence). The CDR3 length is 16 residues. CDR3 amino acids: CASSFQSYRLGETQYF. CDR3 nucleotides: TGTGCCAGCAGTTTCCAGAGTTATAGGTTAGGAGAGACCCAGTACTTC.

As regards this clonotype: A junction boundary mismatches the germline segment, possibly from a read error. The chain employs TRBV9 and TRBJ2-6, with D possibly TRBD1 on 6 matching bases. The CDR3 sequence is 18 residues long. The germline gives CDR1 SGDLS, CDR2 YYNGEE. The chain's CDR3 is CASSENRVSYIGANVPTF. In DNA form, the CDR3 reads TGTGCCAGCAGCGAAAACAGGGTTTCGTACATTGGGGCCAACGTCCCGACTTTC. Complete variable domain (other parts from reference TRBV9 and TRBJ2-6): DSGVTQTPKHLITATGQRVTLRCSPRSGDLSVYWYQQSLDQGLQFLIQYYNGEERAKGNILERFSAQQFPDLHSELNLSSLELGDSALYFCASSENRVSYIGANVPTFGAGSRLTVL.

The chain combines TRBV2 with TRBJ2-7; TRBD1 matches 10 bases. The CDR3 sequence is 15 residues long. Germline lookup yields CDR1 SNHLY and CDR2 FYNNEI. The trim removed 6 bases at V and 5 bases at J, leaving 10 bases unmatched. CDR3 sequence: CASRGRDRGGHEQYF. CDR3 DNA: TGTGCCAGCAGGGGCCGGGACAGGGGTGGCCACGAGCAGTACTTC.

This clonotype was counted a few times. The chain employs TRBV12-3 or TRBV12-4 and TRBJ2-5; D unclear. The DNA matches TRBJ2-1 better at its end, which makes the J call doubtful. CDR3 length: 13 residues. The CDR3 loop is CASSPPQLNEQFF. The CDR3 DNA follows: TGTGCCAGCAGTCCGCCCCAACTCAATGAGCAGTTCTTC.

The chain uses TRBV25-1 and TRBJ2-5, with no clear D. The V end was cut by 7 bases, the J end by 4 bases, with 10 bases between. The germline gives CDR1 MGHDK, CDR2 SYGVNS. The CDR3 length is 12 residues. The CDR3: CASKGRLETQYF. The DNA of the CDR3 is TGTGCCAGCAAGGGCCGATTAGAGACCCAGTACTTC.

This chain joins TRBV9 and TRBJ2-1, with 7 bases aligning to TRBD1. CDR1 and CDR2 from the germline V gene are SGDLS and YYNGEE. This CDR3 has 13 amino acids. The V segment lost 3 bases and the J segment 4 bases; nucleotides outside the gene matches: 1. CDR3 in DNA: TGTGCCAGCAGCGCGGACAGGTACAATGAGCAGTTCTTC. Translating gives CASSADRYNEQFF.